This T cell receptor beta chain stems from a study of blood T cell repertoires in COVID-19. The overall study: Some COVID-19 samples were acute and others convalescent; all came from the United States, Italy and Spain. PBMCs, B-cell-depleted T cells, or T cells provided the cDNA or gDNA that made up the material.

This CDR3 contains 13 residues. With V trimmed by 2 bases and J by 4 bases, 0 bases remained unmatched. The germline V gene has CDR1 MNHNS and CDR2 SASEGT. In the source study's methods: Reference gene primer amplification in the assay estimated nucleated cell counts. Libraries were prepared by immunoSEQ multiplex PCR; TCRdb keeps only in-frame clonotypes and omits some of them. The V and J calls and clone size come from that table; D and trimming were worked out from the DNA. The table includes around 140,000 clones, approximately 88% detected once. The receptor's source is a man between 65 and 85 years old with active COVID-19. Material: peripheral blood. V is TRBV6-1 and J is TRBJ2-3; 7 bases align to TRBD1. The CDR3 DNA sequence: TGTGCCAGCAGTGAACAGGGGGCAGATACGCAGTATTTT. Its translation is CASSEQGADTQYF.